This T cell receptor beta chain was documented in a study of T cell repertoires in cytomegalovirus infection. In the study overall: Based on public TCR beta signatures, there were indications of CMV infection and of a matching HLA type. Study-wide findings and caveats: HLA-C-restricted TCR beta clonotypes specific for CMV led the ex vivo response. The study identified carriers of CMV plus the relevant HLA from cumulative public TCR beta family frequency.

Each CDR3 protein gets one entry after TCRdb re-called the reads with MiXCR. The sample has fewer than 550,000 distinct CDR3 sequences; 16% are singletons. Germline V gene data show CDR1 as MNHEY and CDR2 as SMNVEV (reference sequence). V shed 8 bases and J 5 bases; nucleotides not matched to a gene: 7. There are 15 residues in the CDR3. Details on this clonotype: Its antigen is unidentified.

The sequence came from a human donor in good health (CMV status not recorded). Some clones in this sample may be carry-over from other donors' samples. The sequenced sample was CD8+ T cells from PBMCs. The gene calls are TRBV27 and TRBJ2-1; 12 positions match TRBD2. CDR3 sequence reads: CASLKGLAGHNEQFF. CDR3 coding DNA: TGTGCCAGCTTAAAGGGACTAGCGGGTCACAATGAGCAGTTCTTC.